Below are 8 T cell receptor beta chains sequenced from a single sample in a study of T cell responses to AZD1222 COVID-19 vaccine. Profiled with immunoSEQ multiplex PCR; TCRdb holds only in-frame clones, not every one. Of just under 75,000 clones detected, over 60% appear once; the ten largest clones hold around 50%. The input for sequencing was peripheral blood, taken 28 days after the second AZD1222 dose. The receptor set was obtained from an adult who received the AZD1222 COVID-19 vaccine.

In nucleotides, the CDR3 is TGTGCCAGCAGTGAAAACCCGTGGACGGGCACTGAAGCTTTCTTT. It specifies CASSENPWTGTEAFF. This chain connects TRBV6-1 to TRBJ1-1; no definite D call. V was cut by 2 bases and J by 4 bases, with 14 bases left in between. This CDR3 is built from 15 residues. Germline values: CDR1 MNHNS, CDR2 SASEGT.

V is TRBV14 and J is TRBJ2-3; 9 bases are shared with TRBD2. The V segment lost 4 bases and the J segment 7 bases; nucleotides outside the gene matches: 9. CDR3 length: 15 residues. Germline CDR1 reads SGHDN; CDR2 reads FVKESK. The DNA of the CDR3 is TGTGCCAGCAGCCTAATAGCGGGAGTTCAAAATACGCAGTATTTT. Protein sequence: CASSLIAGVQNTQYF.

This clone was counted between two and nine times. CDR3 nucleotide sequence: TGTGCCAGTAGTTTGGTTGGGCATCAGCCCCAGCATTTT. This gives the protein CASSLVGHQPQHF. The chain is built from TRBV19 and TRBJ1-5; D ambiguous. Trimming pared 5 bases from V and 5 bases from J, leaving 10 bases between. CDR3 length equals 13 residues. Germline CDR1 reads LNHDA; CDR2 reads SQIVND (reference sequence). Drawing the rest from reference TRBV19 and TRBJ1-5, the complete variable domain is DGGITQSPKYLFRKEGQNVTLSCEQNLNHDAMYWYRQDPGQGLRLIYYSQIVNDFQKGDIAEGYSVSREKKESFPLTVTSAQKNPTAFYLCASSLVGHQPQHFGDGTRLSIL.

The CDR3 sequence: CASSSRTSPYNEQFF. The CDR3 DNA is TGTGCCAGCAGCTCCCGGACTAGCCCTTACAATGAGCAGTTCTTC. This chain links TRBV7-9 with TRBJ2-1, with 8 bases fitting TRBD2. The germline V gene has CDR1 SEHNR and CDR2 FQNEAQ (reference sequence). The CDR3 runs 15 residues. Unmatched junction bases numbered 6, after V lost 4 bases and J lost 4 bases.

The V and J genes are TRBV28 and TRBJ1-3; D gene ambiguous. The germline CDR1 and CDR2 sequences are MDHEN and SYDVKM. This CDR3 spans 14 amino acids. The germline V and J ends were trimmed by 8 bases and 0 bases, with 11 bases remaining between them. The CDR3 region is CASGEDGSGNTIYF. DNA of the CDR3: TGTGCCAGCGGAGAGGACGGCTCTGGAAACACCATATATTTT.

This clone was found once. The rearrangement links TRBV7-2 to TRBJ2-2; 10 bases map to TRBD2. Germline CDR1 reads SGHTA; CDR2 reads FQGNSA. The CDR3 length is 18 residues. The V gene end was trimmed by 2 bases and the J gene end by 4 bases; junction bases not matched to a gene: 10. The CDR3 spells CASSLTRSGRGGTGELFF. In DNA form, the CDR3 reads TGTGCCAGCAGCTTAACCCGAAGCGGGAGGGGTGGCACCGGGGAGCTGTTTTTT.

The chain uses TRBV7-2 and TRBJ2-3; TRBD2 matches 9 bases. V gave up 4 bases and J gave up 6 bases; unmatched junction bases: 5. The length of the CDR3 is 14 residues. CDR1 is SGHTA, CDR2 FQGNSA, per germline. The CDR3 loop reads CASSSLSGSDTQYF. The CDR3 coding sequence is TGTGCCAGCAGCTCCCTTAGCGGGAGTGATACGCAGTATTTT.

In this sample, this clone turned up a few times. The chain links TRBV5-1 to TRBJ2-5; D is unclear. V was cut by 0 bases and J by 5 bases, with 8 bases left in between. Germline loops: CDR1 SGHRS, CDR2 YFSETQ. CDR3 length: 13 residues. The CDR3 reads CASSLEGRETQYF. CDR3 sequence (DNA): TGCGCCAGCAGCTTGGAGGGCAGGGAGACCCAGTACTTC.